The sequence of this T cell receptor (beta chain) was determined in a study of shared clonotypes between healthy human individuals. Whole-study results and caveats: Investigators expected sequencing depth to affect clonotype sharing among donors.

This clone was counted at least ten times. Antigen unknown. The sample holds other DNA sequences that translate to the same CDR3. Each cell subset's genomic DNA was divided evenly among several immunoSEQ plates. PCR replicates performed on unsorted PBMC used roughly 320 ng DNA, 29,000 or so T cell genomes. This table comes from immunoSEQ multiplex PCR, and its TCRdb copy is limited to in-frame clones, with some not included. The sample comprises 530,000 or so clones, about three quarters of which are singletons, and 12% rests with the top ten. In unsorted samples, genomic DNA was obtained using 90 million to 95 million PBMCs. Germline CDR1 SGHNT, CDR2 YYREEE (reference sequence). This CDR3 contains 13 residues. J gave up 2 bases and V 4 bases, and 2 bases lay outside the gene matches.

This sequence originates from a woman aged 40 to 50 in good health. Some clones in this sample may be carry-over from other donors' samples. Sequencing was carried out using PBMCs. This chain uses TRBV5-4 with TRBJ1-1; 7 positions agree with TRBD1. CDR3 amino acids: CASSRGGNTEAFF. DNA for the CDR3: TGTGCCAGCAGCCGAGGGGGCAACACTGAAGCTTTCTTT.